This entry concerns a single T cell receptor (beta chain). Repertoires were generated with immunoSEQ multiplex PCR, while TCRdb's copy carries only in-frame clones and drops some. The sample holds tens of thousands of clones, approximately 85% seen once. With autoimmune disease history or systemic immunosuppression, patients were excluded. The data were obtained in a study of OX40 agonist ivuxolimab in advanced cancers. Looking at the study overall: Of mixed ages from about 20 to 80 and averaging approximately 60 years, the group was about 80% male.

CDR3 length equals 14 residues. CDR1 is SNHLY and CDR2 is FYNNEI in the germline V gene. V dropped 5 bases and J dropped 1 base, with 9 bases sitting between them. The sequence derives from an adult with an advanced solid tumor such as melanoma, head and neck, liver or kidney cancer. Material: CD4+ or CD8+ T cells sorted from blood, obtained in a trial of the OX40 agonist ivuxolimab. The chain joins TRBV2 to TRBJ2-4, with D unresolved. The CDR3 nucleotides are TGTGCCAGCAGTCGGGTTGTGGCCAAAAACATTCAGTACTTC. Translated, it gives CASSRVVAKNIQYF.